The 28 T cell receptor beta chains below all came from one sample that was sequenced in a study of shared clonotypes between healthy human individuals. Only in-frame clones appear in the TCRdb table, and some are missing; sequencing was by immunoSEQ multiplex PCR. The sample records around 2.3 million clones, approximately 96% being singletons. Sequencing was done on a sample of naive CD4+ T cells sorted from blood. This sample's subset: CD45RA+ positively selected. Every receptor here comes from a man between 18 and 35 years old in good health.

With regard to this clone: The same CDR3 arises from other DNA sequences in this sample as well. As DNA, the CDR3 is TGTGCCAGCAGTTACCAGGGAAATCAGCCCCAGCATTTT. The encoded protein is CASSYQGNQPQHF. The chain links TRBV6-5 to TRBJ1-5; tentatively, D is TRBD1 (5 bases). Trimming took off 2 bases at V and 4 bases at J, with 6 bases between the two ends. This CDR3 is built from 13 residues. The germline V gene encodes CDR1 MNHEY and CDR2 SVGAGI.

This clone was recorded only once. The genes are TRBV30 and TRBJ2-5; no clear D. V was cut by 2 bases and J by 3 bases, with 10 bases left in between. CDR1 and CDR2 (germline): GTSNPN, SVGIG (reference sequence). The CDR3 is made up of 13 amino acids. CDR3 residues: CAWSKAIKETQYF. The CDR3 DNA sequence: TGTGCCTGGAGTAAAGCGATTAAAGAGACCCAGTACTTC.

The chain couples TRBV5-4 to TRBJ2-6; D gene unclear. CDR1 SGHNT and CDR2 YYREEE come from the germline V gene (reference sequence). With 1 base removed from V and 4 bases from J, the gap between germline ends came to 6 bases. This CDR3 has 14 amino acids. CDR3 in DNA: TGTGCCAGCAGCTTGAAAGACGGGGCCAACGTCCTGACTTTC. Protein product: CASSLKDGANVLTF.

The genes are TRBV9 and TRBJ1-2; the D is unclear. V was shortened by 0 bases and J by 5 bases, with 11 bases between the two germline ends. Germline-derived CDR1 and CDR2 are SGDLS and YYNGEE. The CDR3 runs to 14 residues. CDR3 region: CASSVGGKPYGYTF. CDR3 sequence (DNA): TGTGCCAGCAGCGTAGGCGGAAAACCTTATGGCTACACCTTC.

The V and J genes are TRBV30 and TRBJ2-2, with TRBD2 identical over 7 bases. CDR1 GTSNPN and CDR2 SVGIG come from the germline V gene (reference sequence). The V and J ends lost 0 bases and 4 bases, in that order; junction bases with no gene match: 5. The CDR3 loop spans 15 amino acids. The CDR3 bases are TGTGCCTGGAGTGTCGGGGGGAGGATCACCGGGGAGCTGTTTTTT. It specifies CAWSVGGRITGELFF.

CDR3 amino acids: CASSMGLLVGANVLTF. The CDR3 DNA sequence: TGTGCCAGTAGTATGGGGCTTTTGGTCGGGGCCAACGTCCTGACTTTC. The rearrangement links TRBV19 to TRBJ2-6; possible D gene TRBD1, 5 bases. This CDR3 has 16 amino acids. Germline CDR1 LNHDA, CDR2 SQIVND (reference sequence). Trimming removed 3 bases from V and 4 bases from J, with 13 bases in between.

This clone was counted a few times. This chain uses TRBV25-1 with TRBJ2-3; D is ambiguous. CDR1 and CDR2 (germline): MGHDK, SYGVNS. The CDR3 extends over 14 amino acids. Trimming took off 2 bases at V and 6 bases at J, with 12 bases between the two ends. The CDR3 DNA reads TGTGCCAGCAGTGAAGGGTCCGGGCGGGATACGCAGTATTTT. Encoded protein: CASSEGSGRDTQYF.

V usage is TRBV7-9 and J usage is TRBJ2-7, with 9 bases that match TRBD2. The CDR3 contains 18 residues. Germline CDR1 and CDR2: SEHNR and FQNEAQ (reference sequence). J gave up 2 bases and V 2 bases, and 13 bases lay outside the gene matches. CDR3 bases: TGTGCCAGCAGCTTAAACAAAGGAACTAGCGGGCCCACCTACGAGCAGTACTTC. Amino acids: CASSLNKGTSGPTYEQYF. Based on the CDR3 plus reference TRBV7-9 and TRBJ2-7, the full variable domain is DTGVSQNPRHKITKRGQNVTFRCDPISEHNRLYWYRQTLGQGPEFLTYFQNEAQLEKSRLLSDRFSAERPKGSFSTLEIQRTEQGDSAMYLCASSLNKGTSGPTYEQYFGPGTRLTVT.

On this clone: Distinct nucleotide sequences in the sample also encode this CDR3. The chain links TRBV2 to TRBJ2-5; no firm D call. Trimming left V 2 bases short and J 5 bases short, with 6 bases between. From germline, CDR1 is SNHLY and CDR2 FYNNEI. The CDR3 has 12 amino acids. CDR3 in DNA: TGTGCCAGCAGTGAATGGGTGGAGACCCAGTACTTC. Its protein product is CASSEWVETQYF.

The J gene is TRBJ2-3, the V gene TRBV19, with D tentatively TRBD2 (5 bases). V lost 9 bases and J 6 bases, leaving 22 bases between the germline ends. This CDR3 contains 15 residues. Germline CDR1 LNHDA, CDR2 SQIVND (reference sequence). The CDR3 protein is CASSLSQGSWDTQYF. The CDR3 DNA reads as TGTGCCAGCTCCCTTTCTCAAGGGAGTTGGGATACGCAGTATTTT.

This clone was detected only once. The CDR3 nucleotides are TGCAGCGTCCTAGCGGGGGCCAGCTTGGATACGCAGTATTTT. Translated: CSVLAGASLDTQYF. The V and J genes are TRBV29-1 and TRBJ2-3; TRBD2 matches at 10 bases. With V trimmed by 6 bases and J by 6 bases, 9 bases remained unmatched. This CDR3 region has 14 residues. Germline V lookup: CDR1 SQVTM, CDR2 ANQGSEA.

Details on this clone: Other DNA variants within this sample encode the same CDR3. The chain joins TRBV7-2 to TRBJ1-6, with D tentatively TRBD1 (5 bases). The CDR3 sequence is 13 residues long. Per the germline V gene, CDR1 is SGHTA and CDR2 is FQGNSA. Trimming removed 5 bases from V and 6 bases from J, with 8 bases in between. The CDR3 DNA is TGTGCCAGCAGCCCAGGGCCTAATTCACCCCTCCACTTT. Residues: CASSPGPNSPLHF.

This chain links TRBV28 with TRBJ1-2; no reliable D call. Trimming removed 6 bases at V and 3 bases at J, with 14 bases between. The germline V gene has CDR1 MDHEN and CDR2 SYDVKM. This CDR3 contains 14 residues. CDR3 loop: CASSIPQVYYGYTF. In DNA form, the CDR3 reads TGTGCCAGCAGCATACCCCAGGTTTACTATGGCTACACCTTC.

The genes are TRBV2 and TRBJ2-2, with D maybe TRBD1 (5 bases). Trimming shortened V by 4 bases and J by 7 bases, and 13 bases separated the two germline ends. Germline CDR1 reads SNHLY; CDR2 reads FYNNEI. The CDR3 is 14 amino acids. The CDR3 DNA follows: TGTGCCAGCAGTGCCAGGGTCGGTAACGGGGAGCTGTTTTTT. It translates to CASSARVGNGELFF. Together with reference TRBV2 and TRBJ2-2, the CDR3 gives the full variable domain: EPEVTQTPSHQVTQMGQEVILRCVPISNHLYFYWYRQILGQKVEFLVSFYNNEISEKSEIFDDQFSVERPDGSNFTLKIRSTKLEDSAMYFCASSARVGNGELFFGEGSRLTVL.

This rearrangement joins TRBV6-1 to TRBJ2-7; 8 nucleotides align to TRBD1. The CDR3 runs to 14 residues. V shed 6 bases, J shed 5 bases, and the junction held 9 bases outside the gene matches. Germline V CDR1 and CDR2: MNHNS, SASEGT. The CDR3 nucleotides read TGTGCCAGCAGGTCGGGACAGGCCTGGGACGAGCAGTACTTC. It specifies CASRSGQAWDEQYF.

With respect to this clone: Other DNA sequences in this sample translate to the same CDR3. The CDR3: CASSGGYQETQYF. CDR3 bases: TGTGCCAGCAGTGGGGGCTATCAAGAGACCCAGTACTTC. The chain joins TRBV6-1 to TRBJ2-5; perhaps TRBD1 as D (5 bases). Germline V gene lookup returns CDR1 MNHNS and CDR2 SASEGT. V shed 4 bases and J shed 2 bases, with 8 bases lying between them. The CDR3 is made up of 13 amino acids.

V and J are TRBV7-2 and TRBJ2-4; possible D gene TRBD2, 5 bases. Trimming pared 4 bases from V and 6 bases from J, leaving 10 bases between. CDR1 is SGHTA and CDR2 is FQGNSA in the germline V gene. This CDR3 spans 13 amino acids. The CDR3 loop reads CASSYPGSNIQYF. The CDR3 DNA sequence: TGTGCCAGCAGCTACCCGGGATCAAACATTCAGTACTTC. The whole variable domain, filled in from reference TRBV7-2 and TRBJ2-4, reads GAGVSQSPSNKVTEKGKDVELRCDPISGHTALYWYRQSLGQGLEFLIYFQGNSAPDKSGLPSDRFSAERTGGSVSTLTIQRTQQEDSAVYLCASSYPGSNIQYFGAGTRLSVL.

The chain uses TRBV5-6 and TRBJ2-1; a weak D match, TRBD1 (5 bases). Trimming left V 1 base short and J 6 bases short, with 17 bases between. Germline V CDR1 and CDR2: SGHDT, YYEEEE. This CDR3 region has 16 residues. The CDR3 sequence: CASSLSRAPGLNEQFF. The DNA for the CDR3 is TGTGCCAGCAGCTTGAGCAGGGCCCCCGGCCTCAATGAGCAGTTCTTC.

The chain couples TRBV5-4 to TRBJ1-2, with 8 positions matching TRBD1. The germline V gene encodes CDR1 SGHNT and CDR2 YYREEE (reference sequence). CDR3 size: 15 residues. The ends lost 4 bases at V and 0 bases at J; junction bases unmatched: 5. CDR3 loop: CASSPGQEANYGYTF. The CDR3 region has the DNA TGTGCCAGCAGCCCGGGACAGGAAGCTAACTATGGCTACACCTTC.

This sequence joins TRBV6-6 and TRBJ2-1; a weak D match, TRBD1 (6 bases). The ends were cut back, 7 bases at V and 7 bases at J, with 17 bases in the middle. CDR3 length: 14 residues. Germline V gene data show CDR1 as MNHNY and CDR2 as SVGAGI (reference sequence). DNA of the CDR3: TGTGCCAGCACCCAGGGACATAGTAGGAATGAGCAGTTCTTC. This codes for CASTQGHSRNEQFF.

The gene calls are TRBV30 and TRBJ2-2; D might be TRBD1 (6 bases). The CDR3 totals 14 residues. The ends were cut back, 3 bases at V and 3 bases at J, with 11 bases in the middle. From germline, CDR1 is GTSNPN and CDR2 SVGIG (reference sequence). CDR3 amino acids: CAWRGDKDTGELFF. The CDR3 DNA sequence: TGTGCCTGGAGAGGGGACAAAGACACCGGGGAGCTGTTTTTT. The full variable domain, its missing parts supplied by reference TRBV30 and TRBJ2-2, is SQTIHQWPATLVQPVGSPLSLECTVEGTSNPNLYWYRQAAGRGLQLLFYSVGIGQISSEVPQNLSASRPQDRQFILSSKKLLLSDSGFYLCAWRGDKDTGELFFGEGSRLTVL.

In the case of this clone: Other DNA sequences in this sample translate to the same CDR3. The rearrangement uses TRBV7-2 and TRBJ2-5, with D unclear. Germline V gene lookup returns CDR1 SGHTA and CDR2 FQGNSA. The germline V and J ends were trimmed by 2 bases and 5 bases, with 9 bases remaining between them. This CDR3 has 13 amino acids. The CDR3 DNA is TGTGCCAGCAGCTTACGTGGAGCCGAGACCCAGTACTTC. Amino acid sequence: CASSLRGAETQYF.

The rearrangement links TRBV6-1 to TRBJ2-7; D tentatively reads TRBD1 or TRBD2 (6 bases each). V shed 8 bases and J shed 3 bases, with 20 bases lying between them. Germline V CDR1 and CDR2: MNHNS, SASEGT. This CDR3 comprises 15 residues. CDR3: CASRGPPWGRYEQYF. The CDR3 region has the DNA TGTGCCAGCCGGGGGCCCCCCTGGGGCCGCTACGAGCAGTACTTC.

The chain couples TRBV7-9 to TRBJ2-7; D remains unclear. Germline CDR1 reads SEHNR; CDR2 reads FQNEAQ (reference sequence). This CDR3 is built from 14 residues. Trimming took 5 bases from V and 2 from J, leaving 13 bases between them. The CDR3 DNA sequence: TGTGCCAGCAGCCTCAGGACGGAGCCCTACGAGCAGTACTTC. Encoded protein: CASSLRTEPYEQYF.

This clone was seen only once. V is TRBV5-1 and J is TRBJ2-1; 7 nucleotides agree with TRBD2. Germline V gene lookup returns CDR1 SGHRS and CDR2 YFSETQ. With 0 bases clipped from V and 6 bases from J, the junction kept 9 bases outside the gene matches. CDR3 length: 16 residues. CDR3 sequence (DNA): TGCGCCAGCAGCTTGGCCCCAGCGGGGAACCTCAATGAGCAGTTCTTC. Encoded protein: CASSLAPAGNLNEQFF.

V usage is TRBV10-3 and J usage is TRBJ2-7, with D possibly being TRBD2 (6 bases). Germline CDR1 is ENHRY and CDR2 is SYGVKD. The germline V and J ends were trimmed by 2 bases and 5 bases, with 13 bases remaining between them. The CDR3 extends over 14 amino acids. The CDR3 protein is CAISEGEVNHEQYF. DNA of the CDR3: TGTGCCATCAGTGAGGGGGAGGTTAATCACGAGCAGTACTTC.

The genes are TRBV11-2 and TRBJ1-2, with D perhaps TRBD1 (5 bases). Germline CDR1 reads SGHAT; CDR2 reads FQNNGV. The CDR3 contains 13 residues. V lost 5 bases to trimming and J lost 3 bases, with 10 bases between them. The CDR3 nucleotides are TGTGCCAGCAGCCCGGCGGGGGACTATGGCTACACCTTC. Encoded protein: CASSPAGDYGYTF. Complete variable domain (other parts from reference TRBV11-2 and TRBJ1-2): EAGVAQSPRYKIIEKRQSVAFWCNPISGHATLYWYQQILGQGPKLLIQFQNNGVVDDSQLPKDRFSAERLKGVDSTLKIQPAKLEDSAVYLCASSPAGDYGYTFGSGTRLTVV.

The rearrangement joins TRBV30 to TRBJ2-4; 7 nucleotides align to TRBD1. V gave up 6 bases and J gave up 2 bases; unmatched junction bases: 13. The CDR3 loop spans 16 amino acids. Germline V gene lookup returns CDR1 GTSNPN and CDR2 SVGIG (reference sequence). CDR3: CACQTGKTYSKNIQYF. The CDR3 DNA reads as TGTGCCTGCCAGACAGGGAAGACCTATTCCAAAAACATTCAGTACTTC.